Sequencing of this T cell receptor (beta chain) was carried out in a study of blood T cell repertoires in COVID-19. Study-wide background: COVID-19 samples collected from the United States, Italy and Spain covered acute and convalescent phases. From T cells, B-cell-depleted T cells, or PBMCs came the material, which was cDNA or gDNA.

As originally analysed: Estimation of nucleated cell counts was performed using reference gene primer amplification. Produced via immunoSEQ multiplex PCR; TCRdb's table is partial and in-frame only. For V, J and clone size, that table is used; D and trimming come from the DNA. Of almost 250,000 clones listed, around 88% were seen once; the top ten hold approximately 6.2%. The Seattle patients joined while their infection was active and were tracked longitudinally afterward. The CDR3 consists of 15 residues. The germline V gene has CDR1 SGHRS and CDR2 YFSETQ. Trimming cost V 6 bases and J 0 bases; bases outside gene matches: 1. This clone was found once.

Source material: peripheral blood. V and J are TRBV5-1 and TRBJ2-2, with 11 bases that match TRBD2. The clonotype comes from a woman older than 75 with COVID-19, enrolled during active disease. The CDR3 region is CASNSGGANTGELFF. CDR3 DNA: TGCGCCAGCAATAGCGGGGGGGCGAACACCGGGGAGCTGTTTTTT.